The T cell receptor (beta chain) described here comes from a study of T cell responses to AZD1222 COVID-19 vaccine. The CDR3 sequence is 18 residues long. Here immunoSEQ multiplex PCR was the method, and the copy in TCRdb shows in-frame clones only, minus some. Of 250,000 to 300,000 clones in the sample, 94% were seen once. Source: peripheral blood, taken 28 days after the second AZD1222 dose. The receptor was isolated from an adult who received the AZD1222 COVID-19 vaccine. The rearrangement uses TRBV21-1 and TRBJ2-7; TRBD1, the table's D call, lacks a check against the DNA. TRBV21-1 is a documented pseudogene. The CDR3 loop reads CASSILTPQGANPYEQYF. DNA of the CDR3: TGTGCCAGCAGCATACTAACACCCCAGGGGGCGAACCCCTACGAGCAGTACTTC.